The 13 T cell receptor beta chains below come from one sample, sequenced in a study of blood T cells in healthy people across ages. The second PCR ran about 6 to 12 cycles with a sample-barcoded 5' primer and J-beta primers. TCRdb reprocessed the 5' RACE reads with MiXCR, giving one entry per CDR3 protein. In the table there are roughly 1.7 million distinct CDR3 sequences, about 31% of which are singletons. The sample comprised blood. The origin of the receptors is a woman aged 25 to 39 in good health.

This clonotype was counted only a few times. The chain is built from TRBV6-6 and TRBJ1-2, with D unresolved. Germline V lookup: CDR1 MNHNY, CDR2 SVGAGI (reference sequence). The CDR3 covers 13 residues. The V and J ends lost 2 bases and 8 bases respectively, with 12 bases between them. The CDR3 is CASSYAARVGYTF. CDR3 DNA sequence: TGTGCCAGCAGTTACGCTGCTAGGGTCGGCTACACCTTC.

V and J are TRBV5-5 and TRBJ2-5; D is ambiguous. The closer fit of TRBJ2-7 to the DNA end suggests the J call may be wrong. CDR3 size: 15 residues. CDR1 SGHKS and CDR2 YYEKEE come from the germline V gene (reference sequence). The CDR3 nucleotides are TGTGCCAGCAGCCCGGAACTCCTAGTGGGTTACGAGCAGTACTTC. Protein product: CASSPELLVGYEQYF.

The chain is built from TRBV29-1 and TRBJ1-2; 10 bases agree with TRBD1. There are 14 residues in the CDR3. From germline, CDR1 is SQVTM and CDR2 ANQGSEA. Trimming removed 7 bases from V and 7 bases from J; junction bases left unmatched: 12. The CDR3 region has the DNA TGCAGCGCTTGGATCGACAGGGGGCAGGGTGGCTACACCTTC. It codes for CSAWIDRGQGGYTF.

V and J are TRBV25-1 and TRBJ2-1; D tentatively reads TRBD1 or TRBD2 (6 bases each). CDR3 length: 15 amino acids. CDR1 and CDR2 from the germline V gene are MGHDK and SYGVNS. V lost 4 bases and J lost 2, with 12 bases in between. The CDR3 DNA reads TGTGCCAGCAGTGTAGGGGGGTACACCTACAATGAGCAGTTCTTC. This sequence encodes CASSVGGYTYNEQFF.

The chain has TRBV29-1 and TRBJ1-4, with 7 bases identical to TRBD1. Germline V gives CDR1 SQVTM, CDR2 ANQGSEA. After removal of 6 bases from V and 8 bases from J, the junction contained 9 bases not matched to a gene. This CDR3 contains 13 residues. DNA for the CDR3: TGCAGCGTGGGGACAGAGACGGGAGAAAAACTGTTTTTT. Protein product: CSVGTETGEKLFF.

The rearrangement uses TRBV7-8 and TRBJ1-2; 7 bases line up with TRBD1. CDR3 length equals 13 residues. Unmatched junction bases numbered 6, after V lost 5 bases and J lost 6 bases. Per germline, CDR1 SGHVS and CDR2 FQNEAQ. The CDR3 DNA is TGTGCCAGCAGCATCGACAGGGACCATGGCTACACCTTC. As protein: CASSIDRDHGYTF. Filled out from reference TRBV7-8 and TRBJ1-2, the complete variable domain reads GAGVSQSPRYKVAKRGQDVALRCDPISGHVSLFWYQQALGQGPEFLTYFQNEAQLDKSGLPSDRFFAERPEGSVSTLKIQRTQQEDSAVYLCASSIDRDHGYTFGSGTRLTVV.

CDR3 sequence reads: CASSLLPGTGQETQYF. The CDR3 DNA reads as TGTGCCAGCTCACTCCTTCCCGGGACAGGACAAGAGACCCAGTACTTC. This sequence joins TRBV18 and TRBJ2-5, with 8 bases matching TRBD1. The CDR3 covers 16 residues. Germline V gene data show CDR1 as KGHSH and CDR2 as LQKENI. Trimming removed 4 bases from V and 2 bases from J; junction bases left unmatched: 9.

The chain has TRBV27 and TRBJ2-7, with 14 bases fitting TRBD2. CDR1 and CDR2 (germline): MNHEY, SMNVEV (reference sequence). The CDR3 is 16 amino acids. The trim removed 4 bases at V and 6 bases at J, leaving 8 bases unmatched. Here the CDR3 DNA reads TGTGCCAGCAGTTATGAGCCGGGACTAGCGGGAGTCGAGCAGTACTTC. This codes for CASSYEPGLAGVEQYF.

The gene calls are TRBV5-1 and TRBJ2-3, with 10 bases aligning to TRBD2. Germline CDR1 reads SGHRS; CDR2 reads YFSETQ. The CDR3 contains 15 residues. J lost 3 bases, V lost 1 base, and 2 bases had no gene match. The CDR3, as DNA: TGCGCCAGCAGCTTGTATAGCGGGGGGACAGATACGCAGTATTTT. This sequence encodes CASSLYSGGTDTQYF. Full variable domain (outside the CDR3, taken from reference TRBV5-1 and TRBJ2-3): KAGVTQTPRYLIKTRGQQVTLSCSPISGHRSVSWYQQTPGQGLQFLFEYFSETQRNKGNFPGRFSGRQFSNSRSEMNVSTLELGDSALYLCASSLYSGGTDTQYFGPGTRLTVL.

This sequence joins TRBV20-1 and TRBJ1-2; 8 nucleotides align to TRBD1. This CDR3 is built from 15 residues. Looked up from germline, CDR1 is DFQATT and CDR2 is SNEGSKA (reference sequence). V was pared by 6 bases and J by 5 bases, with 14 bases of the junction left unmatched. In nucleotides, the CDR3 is TGCAGTGCCCATGATCTACGGGGACAGGAATATGGCTACACCTTC. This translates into CSAHDLRGQEYGYTF.

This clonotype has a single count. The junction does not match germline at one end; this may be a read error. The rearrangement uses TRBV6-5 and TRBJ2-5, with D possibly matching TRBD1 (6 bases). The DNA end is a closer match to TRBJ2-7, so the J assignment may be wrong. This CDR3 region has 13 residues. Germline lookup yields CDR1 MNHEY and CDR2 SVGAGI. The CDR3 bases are TGTGTCAGCAGTGGTGGACAGTTCCGCGAGCAGTACTTC. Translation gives CVSSGGQFREQYF.

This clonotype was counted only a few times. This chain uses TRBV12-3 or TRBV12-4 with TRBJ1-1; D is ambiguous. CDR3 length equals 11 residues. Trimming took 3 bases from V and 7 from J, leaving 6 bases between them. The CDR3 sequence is CASSFQLEAFF. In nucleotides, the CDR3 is TGTGCCAGCAGTTTCCAACTTGAAGCTTTCTTT.

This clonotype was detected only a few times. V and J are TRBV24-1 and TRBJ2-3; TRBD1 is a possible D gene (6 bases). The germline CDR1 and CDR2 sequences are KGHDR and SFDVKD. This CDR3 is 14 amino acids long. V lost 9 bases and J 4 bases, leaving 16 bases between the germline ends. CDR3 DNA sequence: TGTGCCACCTCTGGGGGCAGGGGTTCAGATACGCAGTATTTT. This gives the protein CATSGGRGSDTQYF.